The 16 T cell receptor beta chains below come from one sample, sequenced in a study of blood T cell repertoires in COVID-19. Using immunoSEQ multiplex PCR, the repertoire was profiled, and TCRdb retains in-frame clones only, with some absent. Counted here are about 98,000 clones, around 90% occurring once; the ten biggest clones make up less than 4.5%. The sample was peripheral blood. The receptors shown here come from a man aged 18 to 29 with acute or convalescent COVID-19.

This clone was observed a single time. The chain has TRBV5-1 and TRBJ2-2; a possible D gene is TRBD2 (6 bases). Per the germline V gene, CDR1 is SGHRS and CDR2 is YFSETQ. The CDR3 loop spans 15 amino acids. V was trimmed by 2 bases and J by 1 base, leaving 9 bases between them. The CDR3 is CASSFREVNTGELFF. As DNA, the CDR3 is TGCGCCAGCAGCTTTAGGGAGGTGAACACCGGGGAGCTGTTTTTT.

The J gene is TRBJ2-7, the V gene TRBV5-1, with no clear D. The CDR3 loop spans 15 amino acids. Trimming left V 1 base short and J 0 bases short, with 11 bases between. Germline assignment: CDR1 SGHRS and CDR2 YFSETQ. The chain's CDR3 is CASSLTPPSSYEQYF. The CDR3, as DNA: TGCGCCAGCAGCTTGACCCCGCCGAGCTCCTACGAGCAGTACTTC.

The chain is built from TRBV5-1 and TRBJ2-1; 8 bases line up with TRBD1. The germline gives CDR1 SGHRS, CDR2 YFSETQ. With 0 bases clipped from V and 4 bases from J, the junction kept 12 bases outside the gene matches. The CDR3 covers 18 residues. This chain's CDR3 is CASSLGTGSLRYYNEQFF. Written as DNA, the CDR3 is TGCGCCAGCAGCTTGGGGACAGGGTCTCTTCGGTATTACAATGAGCAGTTCTTC.

This chain links TRBV6-5 with TRBJ2-1; 7 nucleotides line up with TRBD2. The V and J ends lost 2 bases and 8 bases, in that order; junction bases with no gene match: 12. Germline V gene data show CDR1 as MNHEY and CDR2 as SVGAGI. The CDR3 is 16 amino acids. The CDR3 DNA reads TGTGCCAGCAGTTACCGCGCGGGAGCCCTCCGGGATGAGCAGTTCTTC. It specifies CASSYRAGALRDEQFF.

The gene calls are TRBV19 and TRBJ1-1; D is unclear. The CDR3 loop spans 12 amino acids. Deletions cut 7 bases from V and 0 bases from J, with 6 bases between. Germline V CDR1 and CDR2: LNHDA, SQIVND (reference sequence). The CDR3 is CASKSVNTEAFF. The CDR3 DNA reads TGTGCCAGTAAATCGGTGAACACTGAAGCTTTCTTT.

V is TRBV18 and J is TRBJ2-5; tentatively, D is TRBD2 (7 bases). Between the trimmed V and J ends, which lost 5 bases and 2 bases, there was a span of 21 bases. This CDR3 spans 17 amino acids. The germline V gene has CDR1 KGHSH and CDR2 LQKENI. CDR3 in amino acids: CASSALPQGGGQETQYF. The CDR3 DNA follows: TGTGCCAGCTCAGCCCTCCCTCAGGGAGGGGGACAAGAGACCCAGTACTTC.

The J gene is TRBJ1-5, the V gene TRBV19, with D perhaps TRBD1 (5 bases). Germline V gene lookup returns CDR1 LNHDA and CDR2 SQIVND (reference sequence). The CDR3 is made up of 16 amino acids. Trimming took off 3 bases at V and 7 bases at J, with 19 bases between the two ends. DNA for the CDR3: TGTGCCAGTAGTATCCCCAGGCAGGGCTCTGGGCAGCCCCAGCATTTT. It encodes CASSIPRQGSGQPQHF.

There are a few counts of this clone. The rearrangement joins TRBV30 to TRBJ1-1; D not resolved. V lost 0 bases, J lost 0 bases, and 11 bases lay in between. The CDR3 length is 15 residues. Germline V gene data show CDR1 as GTSNPN and CDR2 as SVGIG (reference sequence). The CDR3 protein is CAWSVFGVVNTEAFF. CDR3 DNA: TGTGCCTGGAGTGTATTCGGGGTAGTGAACACTGAAGCTTTCTTT.

The rearrangement uses TRBV7-9 and TRBJ1-2, with 8 bases that match TRBD1. The CDR3 has 13 residues. CDR1 is SEHNR, CDR2 FQNEAQ, per germline (reference sequence). The ends lost 4 bases at V and 2 bases at J; junction bases unmatched: 0. For the CDR3, the DNA is TGTGCCAGCAGCTGGACAGGGAACTATGGCTACACCTTC. It is translated as CASSWTGNYGYTF.

V is TRBV27 and J is TRBJ2-4; 8 bases agree with TRBD1. This CDR3 is 14 amino acids long. Trimming at V came to 5 bases and at J to 5 bases, leaving 5 bases not matched to a gene. Germline loops: CDR1 MNHEY, CDR2 SMNVEV (reference sequence). The CDR3 here is CASSLQTGENIQYF. DNA for the CDR3: TGTGCCAGCAGTCTACAGACAGGGGAAAACATTCAGTACTTC.

The chain joins TRBV10-3 to TRBJ1-5; a possible D gene is TRBD1 (5 bases). Germline assignment: CDR1 ENHRY and CDR2 SYGVKD. Trimming removed 2 bases at V and 4 bases at J, with 12 bases between. The CDR3 runs 15 residues. The chain's CDR3 is CAISERQPSNQPQHF. The DNA for the CDR3 is TGTGCCATCAGTGAGAGACAGCCTTCTAATCAGCCCCAGCATTTT.

This chain joins TRBV5-1 and TRBJ2-1; D gene unclear. With 0 bases removed from V and 6 bases from J, the gap between germline ends came to 7 bases. Germline values: CDR1 SGHRS, CDR2 YFSETQ. The CDR3 spans 13 residues. The CDR3 nucleotides read TGCGCCAGCAGCTTGGTATTGTCCAATGAGCAGTTCTTC. It translates to CASSLVLSNEQFF.

This clone appeared a single time. The rearrangement uses TRBV5-1 and TRBJ1-2, with D uncertain. The V and J ends lost 0 bases and 4 bases respectively, with 7 bases between them. This CDR3 spans 13 amino acids. Germline V CDR1 and CDR2: SGHRS, YFSETQ. The CDR3, as DNA: TGCGCCAGCAGCTTGGCAGAAAGCTATGGCTACACCTTC. Amino acid sequence: CASSLAESYGYTF.

V is TRBV27 and J is TRBJ1-2; 9 bases are a match to TRBD1. The CDR3 is 14 amino acids. J lost 4 bases, V lost 2 bases, and 2 bases had no gene match. Looked up from germline, CDR1 is MNHEY and CDR2 is SMNVEV (reference sequence). CDR3 DNA: TGTGCCAGCAGTTTAGGGACAGGGAGCTATGGCTACACCTTC. Its translation: CASSLGTGSYGYTF.

The V gene is TRBV12-5, the J gene TRBJ1-5, with D maybe TRBD1 (6 bases). Germline CDR1 reads LGHNT; CDR2 reads FRNRAP. The V end lost 0 bases, the J end lost 0 bases, and 15 bases lay between the germline ends. The CDR3 is made up of 18 amino acids. CDR3 sequence (DNA): TGTGCTAGTGGTTTGGTACTTGGGGGGGCGGATAGCAATCAGCCCCAGCATTTT. Translated, it gives CASGLVLGGADSNQPQHF.

This clone came up once. The chain joins TRBV5-1 to TRBJ2-7, with 8 bases identical to TRBD2. With 0 bases clipped from V and 7 bases from J, the junction kept 6 bases outside the gene matches. Germline loops: CDR1 SGHRS, CDR2 YFSETQ. The CDR3 is 14 amino acids. The CDR3 nucleotides are TGCGCCAGCAGCTTGGTAACTAGCGGTGGGGAGCAGTACTTC. Translated, it gives CASSLVTSGGEQYF.